One sample yielded the 29 T cell receptor beta chains listed below, sequenced in a study of T cell changes during pregnancy in multiple sclerosis. The data were produced by immunoSEQ multiplex PCR, yet TCRdb's version contains in-frame clones alone and is incomplete. The sample records about 9,500 clones, nearly 85% being singletons. The sample was CD8+ T cells from peripheral blood mononuclear cells, taken in the third trimester of pregnancy. All receptors derive from a female donor in good health, enrolled as a control in a pregnancy study.

CDR3 in DNA: TGTGCCAGCAGGACAGGAAACACCATATATTTT. It is translated as CASRTGNTIYF. This chain links TRBV25-1 with TRBJ1-3; no definite D call. Germline V gene sequence: CDR1 MGHDK, CDR2 SYGVNS. V was trimmed by 6 bases and J by 4 bases, leaving 4 bases between them. The CDR3 totals 11 residues.

The rearrangement links TRBV5-8 to TRBJ2-3; D gene uncertain. The V and J ends lost 2 bases and 3 bases respectively, with 4 bases between them. This CDR3 is built from 12 residues. Germline V CDR1 and CDR2: SGHTS, YDEGEE. The CDR3 protein is CASSFGTDTQYF. The CDR3 bases are TGTGCCAGCAGCTTCGGGACAGATACGCAGTATTTT.

The chain is built from TRBV29-1 and TRBJ2-1; D remains unclear. Germline V CDR1 and CDR2: SQVTM, ANQGSEA. This CDR3 region has 15 residues. The ends were cut back, 1 base at V and 0 bases at J, with 10 bases in the middle. This CDR3 reads CSVEGTSSSYNEQFF. CDR3 coding DNA: TGCAGCGTTGAAGGCACGAGTAGCTCCTACAATGAGCAGTTCTTC.

This clone showed up just a few times. The rearrangement joins TRBV10-3 to TRBJ2-2; no firm D call. Between the trimmed V and J ends, which lost 7 bases and 4 bases, there was a span of 7 bases. Germline CDR1 reads ENHRY; CDR2 reads SYGVKD. The CDR3 loop spans 12 amino acids. CDR3 DNA sequence: TGTGCCATCACCCCCGGCACCGGGGAGCTGTTTTTT. Its protein product is CAITPGTGELFF.

CDR3: CASSSRDRDYEQYF. The CDR3, as DNA: TGTGCCAGCAGTTCCCGGGACAGGGACTACGAGCAGTACTTC. The chain recombines TRBV27 with TRBJ2-7, with 9 bases identical to TRBD1. With V trimmed by 4 bases and J by 3 bases, 4 bases remained unmatched. The CDR3 loop spans 14 amino acids. Germline lookup yields CDR1 MNHEY and CDR2 SMNVEV (reference sequence).

The V call is TRBV4-3, the J call TRBJ2-7; TRBD2 matches 10 bases. V was pared by 3 bases and J by 0 bases, with 8 bases of the junction left unmatched. CDR1 and CDR2 (germline): LGHNA, YSLEER. The CDR3 consists of 17 residues. CDR3 in DNA: TGCGCCAGCAGCCAGGGCGTTACTAGCGGGGTCTCCTACGAGCAGTACTTC. Translation: CASSQGVTSGVSYEQYF.

The table lists this clone with a count of one. The chain recombines TRBV7-3 with TRBJ2-2, with 9 bases matching TRBD1. J lost 6 bases, V lost 5 bases, and 7 bases had no gene match. The V gene's germline CDR1 is SGHTA and CDR2 FQGTGA. This CDR3 region has 15 residues. The CDR3 loop is CASSPRDRVPGELFF. In DNA form, the CDR3 reads TGTGCCAGCAGCCCGAGGGACAGGGTCCCCGGGGAGCTGTTTTTT.

CDR3 sequence (DNA): TGCGCCAGCAGCCAAGTGAGTGGAGGGGGGGAGCAGTACTTC. Protein sequence: CASSQVSGGGEQYF. The chain uses TRBV4-1 and TRBJ2-5; tentative D call: TRBD2 (7 bases). Trimming took 1 base from V and 11 from J, leaving 17 bases between them. The CDR3 runs 14 residues. Germline CDR1 is MGHRA and CDR2 is YSYEKL.

The CDR3 is CASSSRGGARTEAFF. In DNA form, the CDR3 reads TGTGCCAGCAGCAGTAGGGGAGGGGCTCGCACTGAAGCTTTCTTT. The chain has TRBV28 and TRBJ1-1; a weak D match, TRBD1 (5 bases). This CDR3 comprises 15 residues. The V end was cut by 6 bases, the J end by 4 bases, with 18 bases between. Looked up from germline, CDR1 is MDHEN and CDR2 is SYDVKM.

This clone turned up a few times. V is TRBV6-1 and J is TRBJ2-3; 9 nucleotides line up with TRBD2. The junction had 2 bases not matched to a gene; V was cut back by 0 bases and J by 4 bases. CDR3 size: 15 residues. Per the germline V gene, CDR1 is MNHNS and CDR2 is SASEGT. The CDR3: CASSEASGSPDTQYF. The CDR3, as DNA: TGTGCCAGCAGTGAAGCTAGCGGGAGCCCAGATACGCAGTATTTT.

This clone has just a few counts. V gene TRBV4-2 combines with J gene TRBJ2-3, with D perhaps matching TRBD1 (5 bases). Between the trimmed V and J ends, which lost 0 bases and 2 bases, there was a span of 12 bases. CDR1 is LGHNA and CDR2 is YNFKEQ in the germline V gene. The CDR3 length is 16 residues. CDR3 protein: CASSQERQSLTDTQYF. DNA for the CDR3: TGTGCCAGCAGCCAAGAGAGACAGTCCCTCACAGATACGCAGTATTTT.

The CDR3 sequence is CASSIRRQTANYGYTF. DNA of the CDR3: TGTGCCAGTAGTATCCGCCGACAAACAGCTAACTATGGCTACACCTTC. V usage is TRBV19 and J usage is TRBJ1-2; no firm D call. Germline loops: CDR1 LNHDA, CDR2 SQIVND (reference sequence). V lost 3 bases, J lost 0 bases, and 14 bases lay in between. The CDR3 is 16 residues long. Supplemented by reference TRBV19 and TRBJ1-2, the full variable domain reads DGGITQSPKYLFRKEGQNVTLSCEQNLNHDAMYWYRQDPGQGLRLIYYSQIVNDFQKGDIAEGYSVSREKKESFPLTVTSAQKNPTAFYLCASSIRRQTANYGYTFGSGTRLTVV.

This chain links TRBV4-2 with TRBJ1-4; D gene uncertain. The V gene's germline CDR1 is LGHNA and CDR2 YNFKEQ. The CDR3 spans 15 residues. Trimming took off 4 bases at V and 7 bases at J, with 16 bases between the two ends. The DNA of the CDR3 is TGTGCCAGCAGCCCGCGTCCGATAGGGAGTGAAAAACTGTTTTTT. It encodes CASSPRPIGSEKLFF.

The chain has TRBV7-9 and TRBJ1-2; D perhaps matches TRBD1 (5 bases). Germline V gene sequence: CDR1 SEHNR, CDR2 FQNEAQ (reference sequence). The CDR3 is made up of 17 amino acids. V was clipped by 4 bases and J by 0 bases, with 18 bases between them. Here the CDR3 DNA reads TGTGCCAGCAGCTCCCTTTCAGGAGACAGCCCTAACTATGGCTACACCTTC. Translating gives CASSSLSGDSPNYGYTF.

This clone is classed as medium-sized (0.01 to 0.1%). The V gene is TRBV6-4, the J gene TRBJ2-3; 8 bases fit TRBD2. The CDR3 runs to 15 residues. Germline V gives CDR1 MRHNA, CDR2 SNTAGT. The trim removed 3 bases at V and 3 bases at J, leaving 5 bases unmatched. The CDR3 coding sequence is TGTGCCAGCAGTGATGGAGCGGGAGATACAGATACGCAGTATTTT. Encoded protein: CASSDGAGDTDTQYF.

This rearrangement joins TRBV11-2 to TRBJ1-2; D may be TRBD1 (5 bases). CDR1 and CDR2 from the germline V gene are SGHAT and FQNNGV. V lost 5 bases, J lost 3 bases, and 16 bases lay in between. The CDR3 loop spans 15 amino acids. CDR3 sequence: CASSHGGGYHYGYTF. CDR3 coding DNA: TGTGCCAGCAGCCACGGGGGGGGATACCACTATGGCTACACCTTC.

This clone has a single count. V gene TRBV30 combines with J gene TRBJ2-7; D may be TRBD2 (5 bases). Trimming removed 4 bases from V and 4 bases from J, with 11 bases in between. Per the germline V gene, CDR1 is GTSNPN and CDR2 is SVGIG (reference sequence). This CDR3 region has 12 residues. CDR3 loop: CAWKVAGYEQYF. The CDR3 bases are TGTGCCTGGAAGGTTGCGGGTTACGAGCAGTACTTC.

Comments on this clone: A junction boundary mismatches the germline segment, possibly from a read error. This chain uses TRBV5-1 with TRBJ2-3, with D perhaps TRBD1 (6 bases). The CDR3 runs to 15 residues. Germline-derived CDR1 and CDR2 are SGHRS and YFSETQ. CDR3 sequence: CASSTGTHSRDTQYF. Here the CDR3 DNA reads TGCGCCAGCAGCACCGGGACACACAGCAGAGATACGCAGTATTTT.

The CDR3 here is CATNRGDTGELFF. The CDR3 DNA is TGTGCCACCAACAGGGGCGACACCGGGGAGCTGTTTTTT. The V gene is TRBV19, the J gene TRBJ2-2; 7 bases are shared with TRBD1. Germline-derived CDR1 and CDR2 are LNHDA and SQIVND (reference sequence). Trimming cost V 10 bases and J 3 bases; bases outside gene matches: 5. This CDR3 is 13 amino acids long.

V gene TRBV9 combines with J gene TRBJ2-1; 8 bases line up with TRBD1. With 3 bases clipped from V and 9 bases from J, the junction kept 5 bases outside the gene matches. This CDR3 has 13 residues. Germline V lookup: CDR1 SGDLS, CDR2 YYNGEE. As DNA, the CDR3 is TGTGCCAGCAGCGCCGGACAGGGCGGTGAGCAGTTCTTC. This encodes CASSAGQGGEQFF. The variable domain in full, completed from reference TRBV9 and TRBJ2-1, reads DSGVTQTPKHLITATGQRVTLRCSPRSGDLSVYWYQQSLDQGLQFLIQYYNGEERAKGNILERFSAQQFPDLHSELNLSSLELGDSALYFCASSAGQGGEQFFGPGTRLTVL.

The chain uses TRBV9 and TRBJ1-6; 8 bases are shared with TRBD1. The CDR3 totals 15 residues. Trimming removed 3 bases from V and 7 bases from J; junction bases left unmatched: 6. The germline gives CDR1 SGDLS, CDR2 YYNGEE. The CDR3 coding sequence is TGTGCCAGCAGCGCCGGGACAGGAGAAAATTCACCCCTCCACTTT. This encodes CASSAGTGENSPLHF.

The rearrangement joins TRBV4-2 to TRBJ1-4; 11 nucleotides agree with TRBD1. In germline, CDR1 is LGHNA, CDR2 YNFKEQ. This CDR3 is 16 amino acids long. Germline trimming cut 0 bases from V and 7 bases from J; bases unmatched to any gene: 4. The CDR3 nucleotides read TGTGCCAGCAGCCAAGAGGGGGGGACAGGGGGTGAAAAACTGTTTTTT. It yields the protein CASSQEGGTGGEKLFF.

This chain joins TRBV30 and TRBJ2-7, with 7 bases identical to TRBD2. The CDR3 is 15 residues long. Looked up from germline, CDR1 is GTSNPN and CDR2 is SVGIG (reference sequence). The J segment lost 4 bases and the V segment lost 4 bases, leaving 13 bases of the junction unmatched. Written as DNA, the CDR3 is TGTGCCTGGACTTTGACCGGGAGCGGGAAGTACGAGCAGTACTTC. Its translation: CAWTLTGSGKYEQYF.

A note on this clone: The same CDR3 arises from other DNA sequences in this sample as well. V is TRBV27 and J is TRBJ1-5; TRBD1 agrees at 10 bases. V dropped 8 bases and J dropped 4; count of bases not matched to a gene: 8. The CDR3 is 15 amino acids. Germline V gives CDR1 MNHEY, CDR2 SMNVEV (reference sequence). This CDR3 reads CASSPRDRGNQPQHF. The CDR3 nucleotides are TGTGCCAGCTCTCCCCGGGACAGGGGAAATCAGCCCCAGCATTTT.

The chain joins TRBV30 to TRBJ2-6; possible D gene TRBD1, 6 bases. This CDR3 is built from 14 residues. V dropped 4 bases and J dropped 4 bases, with 11 bases sitting between them. Looked up from germline, CDR1 is GTSNPN and CDR2 is SVGIG (reference sequence). CDR3 region: CAWTPGAGANVLTF. In nucleotides, the CDR3 is TGTGCCTGGACCCCAGGGGCCGGGGCCAACGTCCTGACTTTC.

This clone is a singleton in its sample. The chain combines TRBV30 with TRBJ2-1; 7 nucleotides align to TRBD2. V was pared by 5 bases and J by 5 bases, with 9 bases of the junction left unmatched. CDR1 is GTSNPN, CDR2 SVGIG, per germline (reference sequence). This CDR3 is 14 amino acids long. CDR3 protein: CAWEGASGNNEQFF. CDR3 nucleotide sequence: TGTGCCTGGGAGGGTGCTAGCGGAAACAATGAGCAGTTCTTC.

This sequence joins TRBV9 and TRBJ1-1; D might be TRBD1 (6 bases). V was pared by 2 bases and J by 12 bases, with 14 bases between. This CDR3 region has 12 residues. Germline V gene lookup returns CDR1 SGDLS and CDR2 YYNGEE. The chain's CDR3 is CASSVRGGDPFF. The DNA for the CDR3 is TGTGCCAGCAGCGTGAGAGGGGGTGATCCTTTCTTT.

J is TRBJ2-1 and V is TRBV7-9, with 11 bases identical to TRBD2. V dropped 4 bases and J dropped 10; count of bases not matched to a gene: 0. Per the germline V gene, CDR1 is SEHNR and CDR2 is FQNEAQ (reference sequence). CDR3 length: 12 amino acids. The CDR3 is CASSSSGREQFF. The DNA for the CDR3 is TGTGCCAGCAGCTCTAGCGGGAGGGAGCAGTTCTTC.

V and J are TRBV5-5 and TRBJ1-1; no firm D call. The germline CDR1 and CDR2 sequences are SGHKS and YYEKEE (reference sequence). The CDR3 runs to 14 residues. V lost 4 bases and J 1 base, leaving 11 bases between the germline ends. The CDR3 here is CASSPPGGNTEAFF. DNA of the CDR3: TGTGCCAGCAGCCCGCCGGGTGGGAACACTGAAGCTTTCTTT.